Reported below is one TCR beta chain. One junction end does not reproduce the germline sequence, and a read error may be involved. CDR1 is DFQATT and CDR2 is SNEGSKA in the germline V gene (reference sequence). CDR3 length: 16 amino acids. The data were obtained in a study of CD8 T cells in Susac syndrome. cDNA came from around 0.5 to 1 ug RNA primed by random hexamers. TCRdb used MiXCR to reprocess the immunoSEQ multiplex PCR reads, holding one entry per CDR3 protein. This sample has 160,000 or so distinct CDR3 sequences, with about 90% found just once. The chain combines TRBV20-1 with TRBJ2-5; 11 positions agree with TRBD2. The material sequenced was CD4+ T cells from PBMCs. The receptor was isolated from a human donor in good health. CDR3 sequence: CSANLGTSGGQETQYF. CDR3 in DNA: TGTAGTGCCAACCTTGGGACTAGCGGAGGGCAAGAGACCCAGTACTTC.